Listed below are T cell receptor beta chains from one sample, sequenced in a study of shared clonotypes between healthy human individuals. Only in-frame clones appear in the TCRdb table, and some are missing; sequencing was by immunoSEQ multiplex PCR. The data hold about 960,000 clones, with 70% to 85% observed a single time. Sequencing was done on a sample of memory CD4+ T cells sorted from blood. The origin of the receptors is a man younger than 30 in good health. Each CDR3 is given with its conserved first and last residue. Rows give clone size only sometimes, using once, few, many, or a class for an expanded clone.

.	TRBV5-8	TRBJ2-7	CASSSLTGKGEQYF
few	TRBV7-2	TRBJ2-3	CASSPSGKPTDTQYF
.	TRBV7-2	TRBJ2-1	CASSTTGGYNEQFF
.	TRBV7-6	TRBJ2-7	CASSLLLSTGTYEQYF
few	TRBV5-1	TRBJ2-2	CASSLWGQGNTGELFF
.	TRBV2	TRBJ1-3	CASRLPGGLGGNTIYF
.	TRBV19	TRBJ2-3	CATGQSTDTQYF
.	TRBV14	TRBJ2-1	CASSAIAGAPGEQFF
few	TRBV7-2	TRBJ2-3	CASSLNYHESDTQYF
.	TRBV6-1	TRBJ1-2	CASSEAHGYGYTF
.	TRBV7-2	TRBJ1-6	CASTWRPSNSPLHF